This T cell receptor (beta chain) was obtained from a study of cytomegalovirus exposure and HLA in healthy donors. General study findings and limits: According to the study, about 180 TCR beta chains were cytomegalovirus-associated. The authors reported that TCR beta sequences could predict HLA-A and HLA-B alleles. These predictions were accurate for most subjects in the first cohort.

Primers included in the PCR were 60 Vbeta and 13 Jbeta primers. Measured with immunoSEQ multiplex PCR; TCRdb has only the in-frame clones, and not every one. The sample contains approximately 150,000 clones, 65% to 80% of which appear only once. V was pared by 3 bases and J by 6 bases, with 9 bases of the junction left unmatched. The CDR3 is made up of 16 amino acids. The germline gives CDR1 SGHAT, CDR2 FQNNGV. A remark on this clone: The target antigen is unknown.

This receptor was taken from a woman between 18 and 29 years old in good health and CMV-seronegative. Material for sequencing was PBMCs. The chain joins TRBV11-2 to TRBJ2-4, with TRBD2 matching 9 bases. CDR3 sequence (DNA): TGTGCCAGCAGCTTCCCGGGGCGGGAGGGCCGAAACATTCAGTACTTC. Amino acid sequence: CASSFPGREGRNIQYF.